The clone carrying this T cell receptor beta chain was recorded at least ten times. The antigen is unknown. This entry is derived from a study of identical twins. Findings and caveats of the study: Twin pairs had excess sharing that was weaker in beta out-of-frame sequences.

CDR3 length equals 12 residues. The V end lost 5 bases, the J end lost 8 bases, and 12 bases lay between the germline ends. Germline V gene data show CDR1 as MNHEY and CDR2 as SVGAGI. Template switching created a universal primer site, and the cDNA included unique molecular identifiers. TCRdb re-called the 5' RACE reads with MiXCR, one entry per CDR3 protein. The sample has fewer than 800,000 distinct CDR3 sequences, around 7.5% seen once. These data were also reused for a study on yellow fever vaccine responses in identical twins.

The chain recombines TRBV6-5 with TRBJ1-1; D gene ambiguous. Sequencing was carried out using PBMCs. The clonotype comes from a woman under 30 in good health. CDR3 in amino acids: CASSPTNREAFF. CDR3 DNA: TGTGCCAGCAGTCCTACAAACAGAGAAGCTTTCTTT.